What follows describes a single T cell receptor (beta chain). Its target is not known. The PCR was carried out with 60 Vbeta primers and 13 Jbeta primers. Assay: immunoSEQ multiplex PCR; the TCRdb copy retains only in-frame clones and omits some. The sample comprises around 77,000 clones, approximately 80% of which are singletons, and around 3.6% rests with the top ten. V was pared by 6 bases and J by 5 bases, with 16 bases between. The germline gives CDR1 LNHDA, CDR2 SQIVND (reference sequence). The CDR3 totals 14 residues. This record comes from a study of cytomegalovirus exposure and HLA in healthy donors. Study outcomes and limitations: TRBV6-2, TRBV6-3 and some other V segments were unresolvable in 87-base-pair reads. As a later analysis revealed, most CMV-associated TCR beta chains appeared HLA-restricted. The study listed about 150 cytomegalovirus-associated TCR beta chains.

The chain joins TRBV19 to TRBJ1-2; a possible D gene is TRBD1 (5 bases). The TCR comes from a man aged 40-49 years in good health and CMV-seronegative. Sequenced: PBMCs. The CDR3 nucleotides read TGTGCCAGTAGCCCCAGGGATTCATGGTATGGCTACACCTTC. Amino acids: CASSPRDSWYGYTF.